This section outlines one TCR beta chain sequence together with its context. Its antigen is not yet known. No much larger clone is present one base from it, and per-base qualities are unavailable. The data were taken from a study of blood T cell repertoires in COVID-19 (TCRdb year 2020). Some background on the complete study: Samples covering the acute and convalescent phases of COVID-19 were provided by collaborators in the United States, Italy and Spain. The prospective study material was composed of cDNA or gDNA derived from T cells, B-cell-depleted T cells, or PBMCs. Where available, HLA class I and class II types were taken from metadata supplied by the sample provider and were not determined by assay-based typing. Deeply sampled blood TCRbeta repertoires from subjects exposed to, actively infected with, or recovered from COVID-19 were included in the dataset. The sample metadata nearly always contained a de-identified subject ID, COVID-19 status, age in years and sex. Samples were obtained from the ongoing ImmuneRACE study (first 160 participants) and from roughly 1,300 subjects provided by 6 global collaborators. A freely available public database, intended as a resource for researchers studying the immune response to SARS-CoV-2, is where the repertoires were released. The full study reports these points: The quantity of clinical and demographic metadata differed by source and by participant and was supplied without curation.

TCRbeta CDR3 regions were amplified from genomic DNA using the immunoSEQ Assay, a bias-controlled multiplex PCR. In the paper's pipeline: Nucleated cell counts per sample were estimated from amplification of reference gene primers within the assay. Sequence reads were collapsed and filtered to measure the absolute abundance of every unique TCRbeta CDR3 rearrangement. For each sample, productive Simpson clonality was calculated as the square root of Simpson's diversity index over productive rearrangements. TCRdb holds this immuneACCESS table with in-frame rearrangements only. Some clones are missing; in checked studies, unresolved V genes explain under half, and the rest has no known cause. V, J and clone size are those of that table, while D and trimming were read from the DNA. This sample comprises 56,000 or so clones, around 86% of them detected only once. Around 27% of the sample goes to the ten largest clones.

The germline V gene gives CDR1 as SGHVS and CDR2 as FQNEAQ. The CDR3 covers 15 residues, taking in both the cysteine and the phenylalanine. The kept DNA is CDR3 alone, 45 bases in frame from the first base. Deletion took 0 bases off V and 3 bases off J, with a span of 12 bases between the germline ends. The collaborating institutions used their own protocols to collect whole blood in K2EDTA tubes. For TCRbeta analysis, collaborators shipped samples as frozen whole blood, isolated PBMCs, or DNA extracted from either of those sample types. Material: peripheral blood. In this chain, TRBV7-8 is recombined with TRBJ2-7; D gene: possibly TRBD1, on 5 matching bases. The TCR originated in a human donor in a cohort sampled during active COVID-19. The CDR3 has the sequence CASSLAGLLFYEQYF. The sequence in DNA is TGTGCCAGCAGCTTAGCGGGGCTGTTGTTCTACGAGCAGTACTTC.